What follows is one T cell receptor beta chain and its context. Seattle's enrolled individuals joined amid active infection and were then monitored longitudinally. Trimming cost V 7 bases and J 8 bases, with 9 bases left between them. Germline assignment: CDR1 SGDLS and CDR2 YYNGEE. The CDR3 length is 10 residues. Original data processing: Amplification with reference gene primers provided the estimates of nucleated cell counts. TCRdb's copy holds only in-frame clones and misses some; the assay was immunoSEQ multiplex PCR. The V and J calls and clone size were taken over from that table, and D and trimming were inferred from the DNA. The sample comprises about 60,000 clones, over 70% of which are singletons, and 10% rests with the top ten. The sample belongs to a study of blood T cell repertoires in COVID-19. Study-level information: The cDNA or gDNA used as material had been derived from T cells, B-cell-depleted T cells, or PBMCs.

The sequenced sample was peripheral blood. The gene calls are TRBV9 and TRBJ1-2; no definite D call. The receptor was isolated from a young man with COVID-19, enrolled during active disease. The CDR3 spells CASFGGGYTF. The CDR3 coding sequence is TGTGCCAGCTTTGGAGGGGGCTACACCTTC. Full variable domain (outside the CDR3, taken from reference TRBV9 and TRBJ1-2): DSGVTQTPKHLITATGQRVTLRCSPRSGDLSVYWYQQSLDQGLQFLIQYYNGEERAKGNILERFSAQQFPDLHSELNLSSLELGDSALYFCASFGGGYTFGSGTRLTVV.